A selection of T cell receptor beta chains follows, all from one sample in a study of blood T cell repertoires in COVID-19. The assay was immunoSEQ multiplex PCR, and TCRdb's table has in-frame clones only and misses some. The data hold approximately 340,000 clones, with approximately 89% observed a single time. Sequencing was done on a sample of PBMCs or T cells enriched from blood (not recorded which). These receptors were collected from a woman between 40 and 55 years old who had been exposed to COVID-19. Each CDR3 is given with its conserved first and last residue. Each record gives: J gene, V gene, D gene, clone size, CDR3 DNA, CDR3 protein. The D gene is left open where the match is weak. Size is omitted from some rows. Given values are once, few, many or a class for expanded clones.

j_call: TRBJ2-7
v_call: TRBV6-5
d_call: NA
clone_size: NA
cdr3_nt: TGTGCCAGCAGTTACAAAGGGGGCGAGCAGTACTTC
cdr3_aa: CASSYKGGEQYF

j_call: TRBJ1-3
v_call: TRBV12-5
d_call: TRBD1
clone_size: NA
cdr3_nt: TGTGCTAGTGGTTTGGTTCTGGGCAGGGGGACTGGAAACACCATATATTTT
cdr3_aa: CASGLVLGRGTGNTIYF

j_call: TRBJ2-3
v_call: TRBV19
d_call: TRBD1
clone_size: NA
cdr3_nt: TGTGCCAGTAGTCTCACAGGGGAATCAGATACGCAGTATTTT
cdr3_aa: CASSLTGESDTQYF

j_call: TRBJ1-6
v_call: TRBV18
d_call: TRBD1
clone_size: NA
cdr3_nt: TGTGCCAGCTCACCGACCGGACAGGGGAATTCACCCCTCCACTTT
cdr3_aa: CASSPTGQGNSPLHF

j_call: TRBJ2-3
v_call: TRBV20-1
d_call: NA
clone_size: once
cdr3_nt: TGCAGTGCTAGTTCGGGGAACACAGATACGCAGTATTTT
cdr3_aa: CSASSGNTDTQYF

j_call: TRBJ1-5
v_call: TRBV19
d_call: NA
clone_size: NA
cdr3_nt: TGTGCCAGTAGTACCCACACGACAGGATCCCATCAGCCCCAGCATTTT
cdr3_aa: CASSTHTTGSHQPQHF

j_call: TRBJ2-2
v_call: TRBV11-1
d_call: TRBD2
clone_size: NA
cdr3_nt: TGTGCCAGCAGATACCAGACTAGCGGCGGGGAGCTGTTTTTT
cdr3_aa: CASRYQTSGGELFF

j_call: TRBJ1-5
v_call: TRBV21-1
d_call: NA
clone_size: once
cdr3_nt: TGTGCCAGCAGCAATGTCAGGGGGAACTCAAATCAGCCCCAGCATTTT
cdr3_aa: CASSNVRGNSNQPQHF

j_call: TRBJ1-1
v_call: TRBV27
d_call: NA
clone_size: NA
cdr3_nt: TGTGCCAGCAGTTGGGCGGGGAACACTGAAGCTTTCTTT
cdr3_aa: CASSWAGNTEAFF

j_call: TRBJ1-5
v_call: TRBV27
d_call: NA
clone_size: once
cdr3_nt: TGTGCCAGCAGTTTTCTAGGCTCGGATAGCAATCAGCCCCAGCATTTT
cdr3_aa: CASSFLGSDSNQPQHF